The entry below describes one TCR beta chain. This clonotype was observed a few times. It lacks a known antigen. No quality values exist for individual bases; no much larger clone is one base distant. This sample is part of a study of patients and donors after allogeneic stem cell transplantation (dated by TCRdb to 2018 to 2021). The junction shows trimming of 6 bases on V and 6 bases on J, plus 18 bases between the germline ends. The CDR3, from cysteine to phenylalanine, totals 14 residues. Only the CDR3 DNA is retained, 42 bases long and in frame from the first base. The method was RT-PCR. Reads for this sample came from a NextSeq 550. Using fastp at Q25 and MiXCR, TCRdb reprocessed the public reads and kept productive beta chains. Entries that share a CDR3 protein sequence are merged under the most common genes and DNA. The sample has about 960,000 distinct CDR3 sequences on record, more than 15% of them singletons. The ten largest account for 5% to 6.5% of the sample.

The sequence was collected from a human donor who was either an allogeneic HSCT recipient or a stem cell or donor lymphocyte infusion donor (not recorded which). It is not recorded whose cells these are; they may come from a transplant donor. Sequences were obtained from blood, either unsorted or a sorted T cell fraction (not recorded which). The V and J genes are TRBV12-3 or TRBV12-4 and TRBJ2-7, and TRBD2 may be the D gene, going by 6 matching bases. The nucleotides are TGTGCCAGCAGACCGGGACTCGGGGAAGGCGAGCAGTACTTC. Its translation is CASRPGLGEGEQYF.